This TCR beta chain was documented in a study of shared clonotypes between healthy human individuals. Study in general: Three plates each covered CD4 naive and memory; CD8 naive two, CD8 memory one.

The trim removed 4 bases at V and 2 bases at J, leaving 10 bases unmatched. The CDR3 length is 17 residues. Per the germline V gene, CDR1 is SGHRS and CDR2 is YFSETQ. Assay used: immunoSEQ multiplex PCR; TCRdb lists only in-frame clones, some missing. The sample includes a few million clones, more than 90% of them seen just once. The V and J genes are TRBV5-1 and TRBJ2-3; 10 bases are a match to TRBD2. The sequenced sample consisted of naive CD4+ T cells sorted from blood. Subset indicated: CD45RA+ positively selected. This receptor was taken from a man aged 18 to 29 in good health. In nucleotides, the CDR3 is TGCGCCAGCAGCACCACCAATCTAGCGGGGGACACAGATACGCAGTATTTT. Its translation: CASSTTNLAGDTDTQYF.